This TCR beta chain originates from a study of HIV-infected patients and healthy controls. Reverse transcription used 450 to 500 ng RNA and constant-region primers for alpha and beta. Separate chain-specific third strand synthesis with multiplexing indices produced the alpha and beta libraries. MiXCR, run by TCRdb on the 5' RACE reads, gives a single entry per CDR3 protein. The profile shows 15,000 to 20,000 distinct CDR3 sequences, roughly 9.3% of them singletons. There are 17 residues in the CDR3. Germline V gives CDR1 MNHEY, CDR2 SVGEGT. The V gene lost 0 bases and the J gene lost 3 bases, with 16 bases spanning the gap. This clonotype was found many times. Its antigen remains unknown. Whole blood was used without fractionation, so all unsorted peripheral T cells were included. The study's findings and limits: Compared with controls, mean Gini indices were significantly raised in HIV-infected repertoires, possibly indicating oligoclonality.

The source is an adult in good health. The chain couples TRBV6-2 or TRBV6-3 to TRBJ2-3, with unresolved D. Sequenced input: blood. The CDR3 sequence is CASSYSRLSSVTDTQYF. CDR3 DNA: TGTGCCAGCAGTTACTCGAGATTGTCGTCAGTAACAGATACGCAGTATTTT.